These T cell receptor beta chains were read from a single sample in a study of cytomegalovirus exposure and HLA in healthy donors. Assay: immunoSEQ multiplex PCR; the TCRdb copy retains only in-frame clones and omits some. The sample lists more than 85,000 clones; around 79% were seen once. The sample comprised PBMCs. These receptors were collected from a male donor in good health and CMV-seropositive. Each CDR3 is given with its conserved first and last residue. A D gene is named only where the DNA matches it firmly. The size entry is marked missing in some rows and otherwise reads once, few, many or a size class.

TRBJ1-5	NA	TRBV5-4	NA	TGTGCCAGCAGCTTGGGCCCGAGAAGCAATCAGCCCCAGCATTTT	CASSLGPRSNQPQHF
TRBJ1-2	NA	TRBV30	NA	TGTGCCTCCGGGGAGGGTACTAACTATGGCTACACCTTC	CASGEGTNYGYTF
TRBJ2-3	NA	TRBV29-1	NA	TGCAGCGTTGTGGGCAGTGATAGCACAGATACGCAGTATTTT	CSVVGSDSTDTQYF
TRBJ2-7	NA	TRBV4-2	NA	TGTGCCAGCAGCCAACCGGCAGCGCGTTCCTCCTACGAGCAGTACTTC	CASSQPAARSSYEQYF
TRBJ2-3	TRBD1	TRBV19	NA	TGTGCCACCAAGAACAGGGGGTCCCCTAGCACAGATACGCAGTATTTT	CATKNRGSPSTDTQYF
TRBJ2-7	NA	TRBV7-6	few	TGTGCCAGCAGCTTAGGGGGATCAGGGGCCGAGCAGTACTTC	CASSLGGSGAEQYF
TRBJ1-5	TRBD1	TRBV2	NA	TGTGCCAGCAGCTCAGGGGGTGGGAATCAGCCCCAGCATTTT	CASSSGGGNQPQHF
TRBJ1-6	TRBD1	TRBV6-6	NA	TGTGCCAGCAGTTATCCTACAGGGGGCGCTGGGTCACCCCTCCACTTT	CASSYPTGGAGSPLHF
TRBJ2-7	TRBD1	TRBV29-1	once	TGCAGCGTTGAAGAAGGACAGGGGGTGGACGAGCAGTACTTC	CSVEEGQGVDEQYF
TRBJ1-2	TRBD1	TRBV7-9	NA	TGTGCCAGCAGCCCCGGGACAGGGCGGAACTATGGCTACACCTTC	CASSPGTGRNYGYTF
TRBJ2-5	TRBD1	TRBV9	NA	TGTGCCAGCAGCGTAGCTTTGGACAGGGGTGAGACCCAGTACTTC	CASSVALDRGETQYF
TRBJ1-3	NA	TRBV29-1	once	TGCAGCGTTGACGCGGGCAGCAGAAACACCATATATTTT	CSVDAGSRNTIYF
TRBJ2-7	TRBD2	TRBV4-2	NA	TGTGCCAGCAGCCAAACCGGGGGGGCCCCCGGCGAGCAGTACTTC	CASSQTGGAPGEQYF
TRBJ1-2	TRBD1	TRBV5-1	once	TGCGCCAGCAGCCCACAGGGGGCAGTCTATGGCTACACCTTC	CASSPQGAVYGYTF
TRBJ1-2	NA	TRBV4-2	once	TGTGCCAGCAGCCAAGATCGTACAGGGCTGGGCTACACCTTC	CASSQDRTGLGYTF
TRBJ1-5	NA	TRBV2	NA	TGTGCCAGCAGTGAACTCGGGTATAGCAATCAGCCCCAGCATTTT	CASSELGYSNQPQHF
TRBJ1-1	NA	TRBV5-4	NA	TGTGCCAGCAGCCAGCCCACAGAGAACACTGAAGCTTTCTTT	CASSQPTENTEAFF
TRBJ2-5	NA	TRBV5-1	NA	TGCGCCAGCAATACGGGACTGCAAGAGACCCAGTACTTC	CASNTGLQETQYF
TRBJ2-5	TRBD1	TRBV10-3	few	TGTGCCATCAGTCAGGACAGGGGTAAGGAGACCCAGTACTTC	CAISQDRGKETQYF
TRBJ1-1	NA	TRBV5-4	few	TGTGCCAGCAGCTTGGGTCCAGGTAAGAACACTGAAGCTTTCTTT	CASSLGPGKNTEAFF
TRBJ2-7	TRBD2	TRBV10-1	once	TGCGCCAGCAGTACGCGGGGGGGCTTTTCCTACGAGCAGTACTTC	CASSTRGGFSYEQYF
TRBJ2-5	NA	TRBV5-1	few	TGCGCCAGCAGCTTGGAGGCTAGCGCAGAGACCCAGTACTTC	CASSLEASAETQYF
TRBJ2-3	NA	TRBV4-1	NA	TGCGCCAGCAGCCAAGTTCAGGGGAGCACAGATACGCAGTATTTT	CASSQVQGSTDTQYF
TRBJ1-3	NA	TRBV5-1	few	TGCGCCAGCAGCTTGACGGGGGGCTCTGGAAACACCATATATTTT	CASSLTGGSGNTIYF
TRBJ2-2	TRBD2	TRBV4-3	few	TGCGCCAGCAGCCAAGATCAAGCCAGCGGGGGGGCCAGCGGGGAGCTGTTTTTT	CASSQDQASGGASGELFF
TRBJ1-3	NA	TRBV15	NA	TGTGCCACCAGCAGAGACCCCGACAGCCTCTCTGGAAACACCATATATTTT	CATSRDPDSLSGNTIYF
TRBJ1-1	NA	TRBV18	NA	TGTGCCAGCTCAGAACGGGAGAGAGGGGCTTTCTTT	CASSERERGAFF
TRBJ2-3	TRBD2	TRBV6-4	NA	TGTGCCAGCAGTGACACTAGCGGGGGTCCAGATACGCAGTATTTT	CASSDTSGGPDTQYF
TRBJ2-5	NA	TRBV30	NA	TGTGCCTGTTCCGAAGAGACCCAGTACTTC	CACSEETQYF
TRBJ2-6	TRBD1	TRBV30	NA	TGTGCCTGGGGTACAGGGGGCTTCGGGGCCAACGTCCTGACTTTC	CAWGTGGFGANVLTF
TRBJ1-1	TRBD1	TRBV11-1	NA	TGTGCCAGCAGCTCGCGGACAGGGGACACTGAAGCTTTCTTT	CASSSRTGDTEAFF
TRBJ2-7	TRBD1	TRBV28	NA	TGTGCCAGCAGTTCGGGACAGTTTGAGAAGCAGTACTTC	CASSSGQFEKQYF
TRBJ2-5	TRBD2	TRBV5-6	NA	TGTGCCAGCAGTTCGGGGGGGGCAGGGGAGACCCAGTACTTC	CASSSGGAGETQYF
TRBJ2-1	TRBD2	TRBV6-4	NA	TGTGCCAGCAGTCGTAGCGGGGGGTCCTACAATGAGCAGTTCTTC	CASSRSGGSYNEQFF
TRBJ2-3	TRBD1	TRBV28	NA	TGTGCCAGCAGCCCCGCTTGGGGACAGGGCTCAGATACGCAGTATTTT	CASSPAWGQGSDTQYF
TRBJ2-7	NA	TRBV5-6	NA	TGTGCCAGCAGCTTGCGAGGGCTCGGTGTGGGGGAGCAGTACTTC	CASSLRGLGVGEQYF
TRBJ2-2	NA	TRBV7-6	NA	TGTGCCAGCAGCCGGCCTACAACTGGCGGCTCCGCGGAGCTGTTTTTT	CASSRPTTGGSAELFF
TRBJ2-3	NA	TRBV6-5	NA	TGTGCCAGCAGTTACTCGATGGGCGGGGATACGCAGTATTTT	CASSYSMGGDTQYF
TRBJ1-3	TRBD1	TRBV11-1	NA	TGTGCCAGCAGCTTTACAGGGGACTCTGGAAACACCATATATTTT	CASSFTGDSGNTIYF
TRBJ1-3	NA	TRBV29-1	NA	TGCAGCGCAGAAGGGGGTTCTGGAAACACCATATATTTT	CSAEGGSGNTIYF
TRBJ2-6	NA	TRBV5-1	NA	TGCGCCAGCAGCTTCGATCTTGGGAGCTCTGGGGCCAACGTCCTGACTTTC	CASSFDLGSSGANVLTF